The TCR beta chain described here comes from a study of cytomegalovirus exposure and HLA in healthy donors. The length of the CDR3 is 13 residues. Per germline, CDR1 MDHEN and CDR2 SYDVKM. V was cut by 3 bases and J by 4 bases, with 7 bases left in between. The table lists this clone with a few counts. Its antigen is still unknown. PCR primers comprised 60 Vbeta and 13 Jbeta primers. Method: immunoSEQ multiplex PCR; TCRdb's copy keeps in-frame clones and lacks some. Here the sample spans 100,000 to 140,000 clones, about three quarters being singletons. Study-level points and caveats: The dataset shows that most TCR sequences were rare, while some public TCRs occurred in many donors. Within a later analysis, the majority of CMV-associated TCR beta chains appeared HLA-restricted.

The specimen was PBMCs. This chain uses TRBV28 with TRBJ1-5; no definite D call. The clonotype was recovered from a young man in good health and CMV-seronegative. For the CDR3, the DNA is TGTGCCAGCAGTTTGGGCAGGAATCAGCCCCAGCATTTT. This translates into CASSLGRNQPQHF.